The rows below give T cell receptor beta chains drawn from one sample of a study of blood T cell repertoires in COVID-19. Clones were sequenced by immunoSEQ multiplex PCR, and TCRdb holds only the in-frame ones, with some missing. Of about 73,000 clones in the sample, about four fifths were seen once. Sequencing input: peripheral blood. These TCRs come from a human donor in a cohort sampled during active COVID-19. CDR3s include the opening cysteine and the closing phenylalanine or tryptophan. A D gene is named only where the DNA matches it firmly. Expanded clones are given a class, and other clones once, few, many or no size at all.

d_call: NA
clone_size: once
v_call: TRBV18
j_call: TRBJ2-5
cdr3_nt: TGTGCCAGCTCACGGGTTATAGCGCCGCAAGAGACCCAGTACTTC
cdr3_aa: CASSRVIAPQETQYF

d_call: TRBD2
clone_size: NA
v_call: TRBV4-3
j_call: TRBJ2-2
cdr3_nt: TGCGCCAGCAGCCAAGACAGCGGGGGGCGGGGCGGGGAGCTGTTTTTT
cdr3_aa: CASSQDSGGRGGELFF

d_call: TRBD2
clone_size: NA
v_call: TRBV4-2
j_call: TRBJ2-5
cdr3_nt: TGTGCCAGCAGCCAAGATAGCGGGCCACGCGGGACCCAGTACTTC
cdr3_aa: CASSQDSGPRGTQYF

d_call: TRBD2
clone_size: NA
v_call: TRBV2
j_call: TRBJ2-2
cdr3_nt: TGTGCCAGCAGTGATTTGTCTAGCGGGAACACCGGGGAGCTGTTTTTT
cdr3_aa: CASSDLSSGNTGELFF

d_call: TRBD1
clone_size: NA
v_call: TRBV18
j_call: TRBJ1-2
cdr3_nt: TGTGCCAGCTCACCACCCGGGACAGCTAGTGGCTACACCTTC
cdr3_aa: CASSPPGTASGYTF

d_call: NA
clone_size: NA
v_call: TRBV9
j_call: TRBJ2-7
cdr3_nt: TGTGCCAGCAGCGTAGCCCCGGGGGTGGAGTACGAGCAGTACTTC
cdr3_aa: CASSVAPGVEYEQYF

d_call: NA
clone_size: few
v_call: TRBV24-1
j_call: TRBJ2-7
cdr3_nt: TGTGCCACCAGTGATTCGGGAAAGGTGGACGAGCAGTACTTC
cdr3_aa: CATSDSGKVDEQYF

d_call: NA
clone_size: NA
v_call: TRBV5-4
j_call: TRBJ2-5
cdr3_nt: TGTGCCAGCAGCTTGGGCGGAGGGGAGACCCAGTACTTC
cdr3_aa: CASSLGGGETQYF

d_call: TRBD2
clone_size: once
v_call: TRBV4-1
j_call: TRBJ2-7
cdr3_nt: TGCGCCAGCAGCCAAGAACCGGTGGGACTAGGGTACGAGCAGTACTTC
cdr3_aa: CASSQEPVGLGYEQYF

d_call: TRBD1
clone_size: NA
v_call: TRBV4-1
j_call: TRBJ1-5
cdr3_nt: TGCGCCAGCAGCCATCTTATGGGGGGGACAGGGAATCAGCCCCAGCATTTT
cdr3_aa: CASSHLMGGTGNQPQHF

d_call: NA
clone_size: NA
v_call: TRBV7-2
j_call: TRBJ1-5
cdr3_nt: TGTGCCAGCAGCTTAGTAGGGCTTGAGGCAGGGTGGAATCAGCCCCAGCATTTT
cdr3_aa: CASSLVGLEAGWNQPQHF

d_call: TRBD1
clone_size: NA
v_call: TRBV5-4
j_call: TRBJ2-7
cdr3_nt: TGTGCCAGCAGCTCGCAGGGACAGGGGGTGCTTAACGAGCAGTACTTC
cdr3_aa: CASSSQGQGVLNEQYF

d_call: NA
clone_size: NA
v_call: TRBV19
j_call: TRBJ1-5
cdr3_nt: TGTGCCAGTAGTATGACGCCCTACAGAGGAGGTGGCAATCAGCCCCAGCATTTT
cdr3_aa: CASSMTPYRGGGNQPQHF

d_call: TRBD1
clone_size: few
v_call: TRBV5-1
j_call: TRBJ1-1
cdr3_nt: TGCGCCAGCAGCTTGGGGATGGGACAGGGGACCGACACTGAAGCTTTCTTT
cdr3_aa: CASSLGMGQGTDTEAFF